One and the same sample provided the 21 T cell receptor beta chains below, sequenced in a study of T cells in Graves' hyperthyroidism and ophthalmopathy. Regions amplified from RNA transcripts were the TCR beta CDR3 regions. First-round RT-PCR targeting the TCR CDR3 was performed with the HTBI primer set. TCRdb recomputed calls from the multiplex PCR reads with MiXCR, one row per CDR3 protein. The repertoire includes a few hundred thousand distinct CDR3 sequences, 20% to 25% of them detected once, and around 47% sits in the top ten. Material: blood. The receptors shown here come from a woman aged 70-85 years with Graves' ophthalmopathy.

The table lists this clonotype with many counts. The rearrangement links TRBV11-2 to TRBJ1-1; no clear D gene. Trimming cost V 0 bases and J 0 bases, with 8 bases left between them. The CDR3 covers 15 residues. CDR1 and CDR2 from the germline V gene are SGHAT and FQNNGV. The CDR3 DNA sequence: TGTGCCAGCAGCTTAGATCTCGGGTTGAACACTGAAGCTTTCTTT. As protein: CASSLDLGLNTEAFF.

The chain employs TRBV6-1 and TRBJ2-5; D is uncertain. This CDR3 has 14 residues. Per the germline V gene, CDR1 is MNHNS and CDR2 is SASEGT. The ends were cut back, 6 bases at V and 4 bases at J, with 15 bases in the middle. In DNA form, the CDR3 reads TGTGCCAGCAGGAGACTCGGCCTATTAGAGACCCAGTACTTC. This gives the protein CASRRLGLLETQYF.

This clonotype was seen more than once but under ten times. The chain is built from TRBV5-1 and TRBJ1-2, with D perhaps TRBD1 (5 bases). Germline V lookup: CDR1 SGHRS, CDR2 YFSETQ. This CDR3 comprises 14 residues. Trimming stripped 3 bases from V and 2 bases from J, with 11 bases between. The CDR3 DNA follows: TGCGCCAGCAGCTCTTCGACAGAAAACTATGGCTACACCTTC. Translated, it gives CASSSSTENYGYTF.

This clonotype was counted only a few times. CDR3 coding DNA: TGTGCCAGCAGTCCTTCTCGAGTAGCGCCCTACGAGCAGTACTTC. This codes for CASSPSRVAPYEQYF. V usage is TRBV6-5 and J usage is TRBJ2-7; maybe TRBD2 (5 bases). In germline, CDR1 is MNHEY, CDR2 SVGAGI. CDR3 length equals 15 residues. Between the trimmed V and J ends, which lost 5 bases and 2 bases, there was a span of 16 bases.

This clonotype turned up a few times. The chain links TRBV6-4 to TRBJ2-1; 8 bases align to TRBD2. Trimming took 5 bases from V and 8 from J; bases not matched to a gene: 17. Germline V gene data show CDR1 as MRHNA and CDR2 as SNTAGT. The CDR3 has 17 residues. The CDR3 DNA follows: TGTGCCAGCAGTTACCCGTATCTTCGGCGGGGACTAGATGAGCAGTTCTTC. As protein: CASSYPYLRRGLDEQFF.

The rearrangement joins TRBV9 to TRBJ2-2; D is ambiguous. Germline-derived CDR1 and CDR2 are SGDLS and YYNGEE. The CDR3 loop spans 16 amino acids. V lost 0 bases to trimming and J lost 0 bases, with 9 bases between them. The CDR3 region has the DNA TGTGCCAGCAGCGTAGCGGCAGACTCGAACACCGGGGAGCTGTTTTTT. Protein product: CASSVAADSNTGELFF.

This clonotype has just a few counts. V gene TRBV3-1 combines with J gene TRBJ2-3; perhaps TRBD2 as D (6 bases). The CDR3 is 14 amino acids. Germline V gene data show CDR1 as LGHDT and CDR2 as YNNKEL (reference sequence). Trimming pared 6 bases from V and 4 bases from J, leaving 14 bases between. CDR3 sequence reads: CASRPQGGPDTQYF. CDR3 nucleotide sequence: TGTGCCAGCAGGCCCCAGGGAGGTCCAGATACGCAGTATTTT.

The CDR3 protein is CASSMSGSMDIQYF. The DNA of the CDR3 is TGTGCCAGTAGTATGAGCGGGAGTATGGACATTCAGTACTTC. The chain couples TRBV19 to TRBJ2-4, with 8 bases fitting TRBD2. The germline V gene encodes CDR1 LNHDA and CDR2 SQIVND (reference sequence). The CDR3 is made up of 14 amino acids. With 3 bases clipped from V and 8 bases from J, the junction kept 6 bases outside the gene matches. Supplemented by reference TRBV19 and TRBJ2-4, the full variable domain reads DGGITQSPKYLFRKEGQNVTLSCEQNLNHDAMYWYRQDPGQGLRLIYYSQIVNDFQKGDIAEGYSVSREKKESFPLTVTSAQKNPTAFYLCASSMSGSMDIQYFGAGTRLSVL.

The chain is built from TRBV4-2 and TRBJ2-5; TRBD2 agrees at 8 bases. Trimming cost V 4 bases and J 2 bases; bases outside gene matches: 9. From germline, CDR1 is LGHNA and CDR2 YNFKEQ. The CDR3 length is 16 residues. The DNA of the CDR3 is TGTGCCAGCAGCCGCCTTAGCGGGACCCGACAAGAGACCCAGTACTTC. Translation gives CASSRLSGTRQETQYF.

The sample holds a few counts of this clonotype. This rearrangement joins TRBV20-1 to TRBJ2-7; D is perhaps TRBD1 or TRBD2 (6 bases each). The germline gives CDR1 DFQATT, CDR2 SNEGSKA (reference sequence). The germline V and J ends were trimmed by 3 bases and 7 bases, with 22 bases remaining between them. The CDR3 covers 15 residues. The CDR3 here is CSARGSGGPSREQYF. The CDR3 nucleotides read TGCAGTGCTAGGGGAAGTGGGGGGCCCTCGCGGGAGCAGTACTTC.

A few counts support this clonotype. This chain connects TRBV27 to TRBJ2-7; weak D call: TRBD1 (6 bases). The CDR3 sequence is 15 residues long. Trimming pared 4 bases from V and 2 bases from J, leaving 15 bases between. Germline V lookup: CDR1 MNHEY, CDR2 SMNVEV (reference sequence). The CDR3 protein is CASSSKGTHPYEQYF. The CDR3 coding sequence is TGTGCCAGCAGTTCAAAGGGGACACATCCCTACGAGCAGTACTTC.

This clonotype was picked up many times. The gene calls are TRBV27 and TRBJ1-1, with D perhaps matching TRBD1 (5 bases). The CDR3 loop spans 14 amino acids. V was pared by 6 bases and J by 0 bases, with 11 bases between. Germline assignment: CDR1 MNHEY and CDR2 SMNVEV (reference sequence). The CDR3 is CASSRTGLNTEAFF. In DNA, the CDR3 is TGTGCCAGCAGCCGTACAGGCTTGAACACTGAAGCTTTCTTT.

Written as DNA, the CDR3 is TGTGCCAGCAGCCTGGATACTAGCGGCTCCTACGAGCAGTACTTC. Translation: CASSLDTSGSYEQYF. The rearrangement joins TRBV11-3 to TRBJ2-7, with 8 bases fitting TRBD2. V lost 5 bases and J lost 0; bases outside the gene matches: 6. CDR1 is SGHNT and CDR2 is YENEEA in the germline V gene. The CDR3 runs to 15 residues.

CDR3 loop: CASSFQGYGANVLTF. DNA of the CDR3: TGTGCCAGCAGCTTTCAGGGCTATGGGGCCAACGTCCTGACTTTC. J is TRBJ2-6 and V is TRBV7-9, with D possibly being TRBD1 (5 bases). The V and J ends lost 3 bases and 3 bases respectively, with 9 bases between them. The CDR3 runs to 15 residues. Germline CDR1 is SEHNR and CDR2 is FQNEAQ (reference sequence).

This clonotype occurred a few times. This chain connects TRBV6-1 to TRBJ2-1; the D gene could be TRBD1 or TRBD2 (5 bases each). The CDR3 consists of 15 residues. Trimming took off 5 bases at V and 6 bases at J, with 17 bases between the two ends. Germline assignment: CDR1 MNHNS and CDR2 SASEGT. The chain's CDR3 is CASSFRDGLTNEQFF. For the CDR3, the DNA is TGTGCCAGCAGTTTCCGGGACGGCTTGACCAATGAGCAGTTCTTC.

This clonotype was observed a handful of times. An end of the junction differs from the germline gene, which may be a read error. CDR3 amino acids: CASSQGMRGTDTQYF. DNA for the CDR3: TGTGCCAGCAGTCAAGGGATGCGGGGCACAGATACGCAGTATTTT. V is TRBV3-1 and J is TRBJ2-3; D perhaps matches TRBD2 (5 bases). The CDR3 consists of 15 residues. Germline CDR1 reads LGHDT; CDR2 reads YNNKEL (reference sequence).

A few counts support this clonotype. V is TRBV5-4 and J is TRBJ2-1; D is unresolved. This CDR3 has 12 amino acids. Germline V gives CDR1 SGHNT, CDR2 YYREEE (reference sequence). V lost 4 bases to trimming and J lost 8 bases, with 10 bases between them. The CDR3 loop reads CASSHAEDEQFF. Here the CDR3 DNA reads TGTGCCAGCAGCCACGCGGAAGATGAGCAGTTCTTC.

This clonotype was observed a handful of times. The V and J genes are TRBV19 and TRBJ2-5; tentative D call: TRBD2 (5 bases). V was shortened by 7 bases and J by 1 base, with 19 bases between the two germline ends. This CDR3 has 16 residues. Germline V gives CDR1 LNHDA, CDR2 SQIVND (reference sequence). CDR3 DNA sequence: TGTGCCAGTACCCAATCCTGGGCGGGCAGCCAAGAGACCCAGTACTTC. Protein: CASTQSWAGSQETQYF.

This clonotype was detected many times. The CDR3: CASSDFGTGELFF. The CDR3 DNA is TGTGCCAGCAGTGATTTCGGTACCGGGGAGCTGTTTTTT. V and J are TRBV2 and TRBJ2-2; D ambiguous. V lost 3 bases and J 5 bases, leaving 7 bases between the germline ends. The CDR3 extends over 13 amino acids. Germline V gene sequence: CDR1 SNHLY, CDR2 FYNNEI.

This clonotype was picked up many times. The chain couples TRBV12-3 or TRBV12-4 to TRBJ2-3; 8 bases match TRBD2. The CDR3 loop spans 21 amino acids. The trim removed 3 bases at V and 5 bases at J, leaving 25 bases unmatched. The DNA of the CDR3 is TGTGCCAGCAGTTTTGAAAGCACAAGTCAACCGCGGGAGGTTGTACGAGATACGCAGTATTTT. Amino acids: CASSFESTSQPREVVRDTQYF.

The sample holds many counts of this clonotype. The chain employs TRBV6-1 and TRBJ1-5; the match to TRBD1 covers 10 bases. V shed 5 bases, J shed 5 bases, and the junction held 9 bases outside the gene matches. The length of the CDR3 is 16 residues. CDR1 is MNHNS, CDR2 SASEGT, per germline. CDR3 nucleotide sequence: TGTGCCAGCAGTACGCGGGACAGGGGCCAGTATCAGCCCCAGCATTTT. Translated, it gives CASSTRDRGQYQPQHF.